These T cell receptor beta chains were read from a single sample in a study of blood T cells in healthy people across ages. TCRdb re-derived calls from the 5' RACE reads in MiXCR, one entry per CDR3 protein. The sample records 450,000 to 650,000 distinct CDR3 sequences, approximately 25% being singletons. The same sample was also used in a study of T cells of mothers and their children.

The sample taken for sequencing was blood. All receptors derive from a boy aged 5 to 17 in good health. Each CDR3 is given with its conserved first and last residue. A D gene is named only where the DNA matches it firmly. A row's size may be missing; if present it is once, few, many or a size class.

v_call: TRBV9; d_call: TRBD2; clone_size: .; j_call: TRBJ2-7; cdr3_nt: TGTGCCAGCAGCGGGGGACTAGCGGGAGCTCGGGAGCAGTACTTC; cdr3_aa: CASSGGLAGAREQYF
v_call: TRBV4-3; d_call: .; clone_size: .; j_call: TRBJ2-3; cdr3_nt: TGCGCCAGCAGCCAAGATTTAGCGAGGGATACGCAGTATTTT; cdr3_aa: CASSQDLARDTQYF
v_call: TRBV27; d_call: .; clone_size: .; j_call: TRBJ1-5; cdr3_nt: TGTGCCAGCAGCAATACAGGGCGTAGCAATCAGCCCCAGCATTTT; cdr3_aa: CASSNTGRSNQPQHF
v_call: TRBV3-1; d_call: .; clone_size: many; j_call: TRBJ2-5; cdr3_nt: TGTGCCAGCAGCCGCCTAGGGGGAGCTAGACGGCCGCAAGAGACCCAGTACTTC; cdr3_aa: CASSRLGGARRPQETQYF
v_call: TRBV27; d_call: TRBD1; clone_size: .; j_call: TRBJ2-5; cdr3_nt: TGTGCCAGCAGTTTTGACAGGGGGCGAGAGACCCAGTACTTC; cdr3_aa: CASSFDRGRETQYF
v_call: TRBV28; d_call: .; clone_size: few; j_call: TRBJ2-3; cdr3_nt: TGTGCCAGCAGTCAGGGAGTTAGCACAGATACGCAGTATTTT; cdr3_aa: CASSQGVSTDTQYF
v_call: TRBV4-1; d_call: TRBD1; clone_size: few; j_call: TRBJ2-5; cdr3_nt: TGCGCCAGCAGCCAAGGACAGGGGGGCTACGAGCAACACTTC; cdr3_aa: CASSQGQGGYEQHF
v_call: TRBV20-1; d_call: .; clone_size: .; j_call: TRBJ2-7; cdr3_nt: TGCAGTGCTAGAAGGGCAGCGGGCTCACGCTTTCTCTACGAGCAGTACTTC; cdr3_aa: CSARRAAGSRFLYEQYF
v_call: TRBV14; d_call: .; clone_size: .; j_call: TRBJ2-3; cdr3_nt: TGTGCCAGCAGCCCCACCCGTCGTAAGCCCACAGATACGCAGTATTTT; cdr3_aa: CASSPTRRKPTDTQYF
v_call: TRBV24-1; d_call: .; clone_size: few; j_call: TRBJ2-1; cdr3_nt: TGTGCCACCAGTGATATCGGGACGAATTACAATGAGCAGTTCTTC; cdr3_aa: CATSDIGTNYNEQFF
v_call: TRBV6-2/TRBV6-3; d_call: .; clone_size: few; j_call: TRBJ1-1; cdr3_nt: TGTGCCAGCAGTTACTCGAAGGGGGGGCTGAACACTGAAGCTTTCTTT; cdr3_aa: CASSYSKGGLNTEAFF
v_call: TRBV6-5; d_call: .; clone_size: many; j_call: TRBJ2-7; cdr3_nt: TGTGCCAGCAGTTACCTCCGGACGGGGGACTACGAGCAGTACTTC; cdr3_aa: CASSYLRTGDYEQYF
v_call: TRBV5-1; d_call: .; clone_size: few; j_call: TRBJ2-7; cdr3_nt: TGCGCCAGCAGCTCGGAAACAGGGCACCCTTCCTACGAGCAGTACTTC; cdr3_aa: CASSSETGHPSYEQYF
v_call: TRBV27; d_call: .; clone_size: once; j_call: TRBJ2-3; cdr3_nt: TGTGCCAGCAGTACCCCTCTTAGCGGATTCACAGATACGCAGTATTTT; cdr3_aa: CASSTPLSGFTDTQYF
v_call: TRBV7-9; d_call: .; clone_size: few; j_call: TRBJ1-3; cdr3_nt: TGTGCCAGCAGCCACACGTGGGACATCTCTGGAAACACCATATATTTT; cdr3_aa: CASSHTWDISGNTIYF
v_call: TRBV7-8; d_call: TRBD1; clone_size: few; j_call: TRBJ2-3; cdr3_nt: TGTGCCAGCAGTTACGACAGGGGCACAGATACGCAGTATTTT; cdr3_aa: CASSYDRGTDTQYF
v_call: TRBV5-1; d_call: .; clone_size: .; j_call: TRBJ2-3; cdr3_nt: TGCGCCAACAGCTTGGGAGTGAGGACAGATACGCAGTATTTT; cdr3_aa: CANSLGVRTDTQYF
v_call: TRBV7-2; d_call: TRBD2; clone_size: few; j_call: TRBJ2-7; cdr3_nt: TGTGCCAGCAGCGCAGGACTAGCGGGGGCCTACGAGCAGTACTTC; cdr3_aa: CASSAGLAGAYEQYF
v_call: TRBV7-9; d_call: .; clone_size: .; j_call: TRBJ2-7; cdr3_nt: TGTGCCAGCAGCTTAATCAGTCGGTCCTACGAGCAGTACTTC; cdr3_aa: CASSLISRSYEQYF
v_call: TRBV6-4; d_call: .; clone_size: few; j_call: TRBJ2-1; cdr3_nt: TGTGCCAGCAGCGACGGTAGCTCGGGCAATGAGCAGTTCTTC; cdr3_aa: CASSDGSSGNEQFF
v_call: TRBV7-9; d_call: .; clone_size: many; j_call: TRBJ2-4; cdr3_nt: TGTGCCAGCAGCTTGACAACGGGCATTCAGTACTTC; cdr3_aa: CASSLTTGIQYF
v_call: TRBV3-1; d_call: .; clone_size: .; j_call: TRBJ2-5; cdr3_nt: TGTGCCAGCAGCCAAGAAGGGTGGAAGCGAACCGGGGAGACCCAGTACTTC; cdr3_aa: CASSQEGWKRTGETQYF
v_call: TRBV5-1; d_call: .; clone_size: .; j_call: TRBJ2-3; cdr3_nt: TGCGCCAGCACTAATGCGGCGGTGAGTCGCACAGATACGCAGTATTTT; cdr3_aa: CASTNAAVSRTDTQYF
v_call: TRBV7-2; d_call: TRBD1; clone_size: .; j_call: TRBJ1-5; cdr3_nt: TGTGCCAGCAGCTTTAGGACAGGAGACTATAGCAATCAGCCCCAGCATTTT; cdr3_aa: CASSFRTGDYSNQPQHF
v_call: TRBV28; d_call: TRBD2; clone_size: few; j_call: TRBJ2-7; cdr3_nt: TGTGCCAGCAGTTTAATTTCTAGCGGGGGGATGTTTTCCTACGAGCAGTACTTC; cdr3_aa: CASSLISSGGMFSYEQYF
v_call: TRBV4-3; d_call: TRBD1; clone_size: few; j_call: TRBJ1-2; cdr3_nt: TGCGCCAGCAGCCAAGGGGCCGGACAGGGGATCTATGGCTACACCTTC; cdr3_aa: CASSQGAGQGIYGYTF
v_call: TRBV27; d_call: TRBD2; clone_size: few; j_call: TRBJ2-5; cdr3_nt: TGTGCCAGCACCAACTACGGGGGGGCAGAAGAGACCCAGTACTTC; cdr3_aa: CASTNYGGAEETQYF
v_call: TRBV29-1; d_call: .; clone_size: many; j_call: TRBJ1-2; cdr3_nt: TGCAGCGTTGAGGGGTCCTATGGCTACACCTTC; cdr3_aa: CSVEGSYGYTF
v_call: TRBV4-2; d_call: .; clone_size: .; j_call: TRBJ2-7; cdr3_nt: TGTGCCAGCAGCCAAGAAGGGGACCCGGCGGTCTACGAGCAGTACTTC; cdr3_aa: CASSQEGDPAVYEQYF
v_call: TRBV7-2; d_call: .; clone_size: .; j_call: TRBJ2-3; cdr3_nt: TGTGCCAGCAGGAGAAGCCTAGCAGCCCCCACAGATACGCAGTATTTT; cdr3_aa: CASRRSLAAPTDTQYF
v_call: TRBV24-1; d_call: .; clone_size: .; j_call: TRBJ2-3; cdr3_nt: TGTGCCACCAGTGAGGGAGGAGATACGCAGTATTTT; cdr3_aa: CATSEGGDTQYF
v_call: TRBV6-5; d_call: .; clone_size: .; j_call: TRBJ2-2; cdr3_nt: TGTGCCAGCAGTCGGTCAAGGGCCGGGGAGTTGTTTTTT; cdr3_aa: CASSRSRAGELFF
v_call: TRBV7-9; d_call: TRBD2; clone_size: few; j_call: TRBJ2-3; cdr3_nt: TGTGCCAGCAGCTTCCTGACTAGCGGGGGCCTTAGCACAGATACGCAGTATTTT; cdr3_aa: CASSFLTSGGLSTDTQYF
v_call: TRBV12-3/TRBV12-4; d_call: .; clone_size: .; j_call: TRBJ1-1; cdr3_nt: TGTGCCAGCAGGCAGGGGAGGACGAACACTGAAGCTTTCTTT; cdr3_aa: CASRQGRTNTEAFF
v_call: TRBV5-6; d_call: .; clone_size: few; j_call: TRBJ2-5; cdr3_nt: TGTGCCAGCAGCTTGGTGTCTAGCCGAGAGACCCAGTACTTC; cdr3_aa: CASSLVSSRETQYF
v_call: TRBV9; d_call: .; clone_size: .; j_call: TRBJ2-7; cdr3_nt: TGTGCCAGCAGCACGGGACCAAACTACGAGCAGTACTTC; cdr3_aa: CASSTGPNYEQYF
v_call: TRBV12-3/TRBV12-4; d_call: TRBD1; clone_size: many; j_call: TRBJ2-5; cdr3_nt: TGTGCCAGCAGAATGGACCCGGGACAGCCCTACTTC; cdr3_aa: CASRMDPGQPYF
v_call: TRBV12-3/TRBV12-4; d_call: .; clone_size: .; j_call: TRBJ1-5; cdr3_nt: TGTGCCAGCAGTTCCGACGAGGAGGGCAATCAGCCCCAGCATTTT; cdr3_aa: CASSSDEEGNQPQHF
v_call: TRBV19; d_call: .; clone_size: .; j_call: TRBJ1-4; cdr3_nt: TGTGCCAGTAGCAAAGGAGGGACCGCCGTCGAAAAACTGTTTTTT; cdr3_aa: CASSKGGTAVEKLFF
v_call: TRBV5-1; d_call: .; clone_size: few; j_call: TRBJ2-5; cdr3_nt: TGCGCCAGCAGCTTGGTACACAAATTACAAGAGACCCAGTACTTC; cdr3_aa: CASSLVHKLQETQYF
v_call: TRBV20-1; d_call: TRBD1; clone_size: .; j_call: TRBJ1-2; cdr3_nt: TGCAGTGCTGGACAGGGGAGAGGTGGCTACACCTTC; cdr3_aa: CSAGQGRGGYTF
v_call: TRBV11-1; d_call: .; clone_size: few; j_call: TRBJ2-5; cdr3_nt: TGTGCCAGCAGCCCCCGTATGGGCCTCCAAGAGACCCAGTACTTC; cdr3_aa: CASSPRMGLQETQYF
v_call: TRBV28; d_call: TRBD1; clone_size: .; j_call: TRBJ1-5; cdr3_nt: TGTGCCAGCAGTTCTTTAACAGGGGGGGGCAATCAGCCCCAGCATTTT; cdr3_aa: CASSSLTGGGNQPQHF
v_call: TRBV9; d_call: .; clone_size: .; j_call: TRBJ2-7; cdr3_nt: TGTGCCAGCAGCCCGGTTCAGGACTCCACCGAGCAGTACTTC; cdr3_aa: CASSPVQDSTEQYF
v_call: TRBV6-1; d_call: .; clone_size: .; j_call: TRBJ2-5; cdr3_nt: TGTGCCAGCTCACCGGGACCATCTCCCCAGGAGCAGTACTTC; cdr3_aa: CASSPGPSPQEQYF
v_call: TRBV12-5; d_call: .; clone_size: .; j_call: TRBJ1-2; cdr3_nt: TGTGCTAGTGGTTTGGGTCCGGGGGGCGACTATGGCTACACCTTC; cdr3_aa: CASGLGPGGDYGYTF
v_call: TRBV25-1; d_call: TRBD1; clone_size: few; j_call: TRBJ2-3; cdr3_nt: TGTGCCAGCAGCCCAAACTCCGGGACAGGCTCCGCAGATACGCAGTATTTT; cdr3_aa: CASSPNSGTGSADTQYF
v_call: TRBV14; d_call: .; clone_size: few; j_call: TRBJ1-1; cdr3_nt: TGTGCCAGCAGCCAAGATCTGGGGGCTGGGACTGAAGCTTTCTTT; cdr3_aa: CASSQDLGAGTEAFF
v_call: TRBV3-1; d_call: .; clone_size: few; j_call: TRBJ1-3; cdr3_nt: TGTGCCAGCAGCCAAGCGCCCGGAAACACCATATATTTT; cdr3_aa: CASSQAPGNTIYF